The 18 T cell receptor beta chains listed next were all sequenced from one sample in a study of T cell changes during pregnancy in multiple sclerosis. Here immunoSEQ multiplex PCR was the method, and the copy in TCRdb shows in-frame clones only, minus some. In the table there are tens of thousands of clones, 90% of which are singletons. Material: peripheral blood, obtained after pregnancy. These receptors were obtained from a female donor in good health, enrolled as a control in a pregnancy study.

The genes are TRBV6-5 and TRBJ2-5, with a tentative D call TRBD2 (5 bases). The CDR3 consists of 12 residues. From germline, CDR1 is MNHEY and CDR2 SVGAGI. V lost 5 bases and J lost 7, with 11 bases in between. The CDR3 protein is CASSQTRGTQYF. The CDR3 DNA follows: TGTGCCAGCAGTCAGACCCGGGGGACCCAGTACTTC.

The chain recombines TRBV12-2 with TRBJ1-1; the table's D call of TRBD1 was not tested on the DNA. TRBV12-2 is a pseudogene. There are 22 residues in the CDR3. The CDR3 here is CASRPDSLDRGSLSLMNTEAFF. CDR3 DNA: TGTGCAAGTCGCCCGGATAGTCTTGACAGGGGTTCCCTAAGCCTAATGAACACTGAAGCTTTCTTT.

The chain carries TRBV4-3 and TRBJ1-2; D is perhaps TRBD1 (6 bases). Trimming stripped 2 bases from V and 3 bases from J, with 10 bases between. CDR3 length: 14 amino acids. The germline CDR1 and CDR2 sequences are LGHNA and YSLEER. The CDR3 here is CASSQKQGYYGYTF. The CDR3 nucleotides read TGCGCCAGCAGCCAAAAACAGGGATACTATGGCTACACCTTC.

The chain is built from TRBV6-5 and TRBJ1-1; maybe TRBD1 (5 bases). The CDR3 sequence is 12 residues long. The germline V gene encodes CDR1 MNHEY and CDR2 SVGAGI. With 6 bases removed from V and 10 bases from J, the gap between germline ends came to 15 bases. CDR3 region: CASSSGAVVAFF. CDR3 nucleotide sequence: TGTGCCAGCAGCAGCGGGGCCGTGGTAGCTTTCTTT.

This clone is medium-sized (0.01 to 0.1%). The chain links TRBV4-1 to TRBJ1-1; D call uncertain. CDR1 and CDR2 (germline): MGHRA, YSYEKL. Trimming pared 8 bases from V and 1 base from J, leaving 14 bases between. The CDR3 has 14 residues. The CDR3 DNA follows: TGCGCCAGCGAAGGTGAGGGCTGGAACACTGAAGCTTTCTTT. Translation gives CASEGEGWNTEAFF.

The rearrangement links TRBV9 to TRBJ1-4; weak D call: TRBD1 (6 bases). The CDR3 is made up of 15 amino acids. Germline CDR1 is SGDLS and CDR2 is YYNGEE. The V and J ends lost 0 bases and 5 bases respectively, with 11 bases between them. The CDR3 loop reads CASSVGTDKNEKLFF. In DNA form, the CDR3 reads TGTGCCAGCAGCGTAGGGACAGATAAAAATGAAAAACTGTTTTTT.

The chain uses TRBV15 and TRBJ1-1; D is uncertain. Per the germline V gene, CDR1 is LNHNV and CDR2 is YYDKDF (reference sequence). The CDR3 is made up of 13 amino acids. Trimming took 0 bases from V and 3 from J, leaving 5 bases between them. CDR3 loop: CATSREGDTEAFF. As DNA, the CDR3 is TGTGCCACCAGCAGAGAGGGCGACACTGAAGCTTTCTTT. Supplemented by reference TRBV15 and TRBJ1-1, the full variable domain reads DAMVIQNPRYQVTQFGKPVTLSCSQTLNHNVMYWYQQKSSQAPKLLFHYYDKDFNNEADTPDNFQSRRPNTSFCFLDIRSPGLGDTAMYLCATSREGDTEAFFGQGTRLTVV.

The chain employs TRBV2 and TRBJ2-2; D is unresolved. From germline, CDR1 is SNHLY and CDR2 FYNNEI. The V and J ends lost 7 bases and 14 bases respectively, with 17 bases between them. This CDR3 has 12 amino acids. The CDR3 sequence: CASTDSARFLFF. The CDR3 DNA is TGTGCCAGCACCGATTCCGCCAGGTTTCTGTTTTTT. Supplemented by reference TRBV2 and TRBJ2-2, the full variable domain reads EPEVTQTPSHQVTQMGQEVILRCVPISNHLYFYWYRQILGQKVEFLVSFYNNEISEKSEIFDDQFSVERPDGSNFTLKIRSTKLEDSAMYFCASTDSARFLFFGEGSRLTVL.

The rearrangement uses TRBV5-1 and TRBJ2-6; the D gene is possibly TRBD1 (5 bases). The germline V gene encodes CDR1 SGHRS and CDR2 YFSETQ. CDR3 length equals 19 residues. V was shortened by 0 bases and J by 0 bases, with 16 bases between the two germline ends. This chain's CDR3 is CASSLAQGEWFSGANVLTF. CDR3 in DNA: TGCGCCAGCAGCTTGGCGCAGGGTGAGTGGTTCTCTGGGGCCAACGTCCTGACTTTC.

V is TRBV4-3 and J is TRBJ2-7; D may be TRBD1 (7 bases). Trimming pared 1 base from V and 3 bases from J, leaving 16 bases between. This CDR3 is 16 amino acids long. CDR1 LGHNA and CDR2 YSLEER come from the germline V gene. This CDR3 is CASSQGNAGQHYEQYF. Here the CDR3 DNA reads TGCGCCAGCAGCCAAGGTAATGCGGGACAGCACTACGAGCAGTACTTC.

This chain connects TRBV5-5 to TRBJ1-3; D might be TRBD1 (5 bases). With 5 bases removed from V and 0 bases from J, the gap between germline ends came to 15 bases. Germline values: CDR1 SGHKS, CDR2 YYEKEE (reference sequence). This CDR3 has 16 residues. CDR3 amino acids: CASRTGTLRSGNTIYF. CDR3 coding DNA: TGTGCCAGCAGGACCGGGACTCTTCGCTCTGGAAACACCATATATTTT.

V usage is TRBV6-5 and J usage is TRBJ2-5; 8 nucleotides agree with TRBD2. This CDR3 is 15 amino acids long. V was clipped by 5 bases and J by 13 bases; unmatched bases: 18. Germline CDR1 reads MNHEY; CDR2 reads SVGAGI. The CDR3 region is CASSARGVSGGRVYF. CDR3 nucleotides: TGTGCCAGCAGTGCCCGCGGGGTTTCGGGGGGGCGTGTGTACTTC.

This chain's CDR3 is CASSLGSYNSPLHF. CDR3 in DNA: TGTGCCAGCAGTTTAGGGAGCTATAATTCACCCCTCCACTTT. The chain uses TRBV28 and TRBJ1-6; D unresolved. The CDR3 sequence is 14 residues long. V was trimmed by 2 bases and J by 3 bases, leaving 5 bases between them. The germline V gene has CDR1 MDHEN and CDR2 SYDVKM.

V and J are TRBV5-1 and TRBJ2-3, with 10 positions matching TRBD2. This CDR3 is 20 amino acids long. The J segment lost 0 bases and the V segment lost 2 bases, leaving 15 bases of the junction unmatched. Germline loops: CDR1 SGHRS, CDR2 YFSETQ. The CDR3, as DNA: TGCGCCAGCAGCTTTAGAGGAAATTCCCTGACTAGCGGGAGCACAGATACGCAGTATTTT. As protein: CASSFRGNSLTSGSTDTQYF. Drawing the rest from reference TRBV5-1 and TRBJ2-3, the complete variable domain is KAGVTQTPRYLIKTRGQQVTLSCSPISGHRSVSWYQQTPGQGLQFLFEYFSETQRNKGNFPGRFSGRQFSNSRSEMNVSTLELGDSALYLCASSFRGNSLTSGSTDTQYFGPGTRLTVL.

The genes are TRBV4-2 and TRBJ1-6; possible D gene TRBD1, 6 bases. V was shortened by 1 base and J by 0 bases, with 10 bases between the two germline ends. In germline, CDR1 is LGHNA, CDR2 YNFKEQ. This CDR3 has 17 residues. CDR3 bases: TGTGCCAGCAGCCAAGCCAGGGGAAGCTCCTATAATTCACCCCTCCACTTT. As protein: CASSQARGSSYNSPLHF.

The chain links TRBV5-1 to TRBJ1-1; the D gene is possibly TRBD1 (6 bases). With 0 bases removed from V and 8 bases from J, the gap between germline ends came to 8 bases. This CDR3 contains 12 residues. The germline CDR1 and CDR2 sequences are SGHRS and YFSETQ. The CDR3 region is CASSLVGHEAFF. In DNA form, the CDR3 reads TGCGCCAGCAGCTTGGTGGGACACGAAGCTTTCTTT.

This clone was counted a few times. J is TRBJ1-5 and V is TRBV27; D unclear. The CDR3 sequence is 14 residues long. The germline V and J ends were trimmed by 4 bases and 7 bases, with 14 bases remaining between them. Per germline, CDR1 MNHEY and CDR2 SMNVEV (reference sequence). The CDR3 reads CASSSSTRNQPQHF. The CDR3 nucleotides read TGTGCCAGCAGTTCCTCAACGAGGAACCAGCCCCAGCATTTT.

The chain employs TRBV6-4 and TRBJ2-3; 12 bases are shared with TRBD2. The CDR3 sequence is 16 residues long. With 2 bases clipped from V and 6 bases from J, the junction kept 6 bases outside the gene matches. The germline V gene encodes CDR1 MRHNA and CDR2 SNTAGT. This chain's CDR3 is CASSDASGGATDTQYF. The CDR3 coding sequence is TGTGCCAGCAGTGACGCTAGCGGGGGGGCCACTGATACGCAGTATTTT.